These 15 T cell receptor beta chains were sequenced from one sample in a study of early T cells in non-severe SARS-CoV-2 infection. TCRdb analysed the 5' RACE reads with MiXCR anew, one entry per CDR3 protein. The sample yields around 100,000 distinct CDR3 sequences, roughly 15% seen once. The sample taken for sequencing was whole blood. The receptor source for this set is an adult who was a healthcare worker with PCR-confirmed SARS-CoV-2 infection or an uninfected control (not recorded which).

J is TRBJ1-1 and V is TRBV10-3; D not resolved. V dropped 4 bases and J dropped 1 base, with 16 bases sitting between them. CDR1 and CDR2 (germline): ENHRY, SYGVKD. The CDR3 extends over 16 amino acids. For the CDR3, the DNA is TGTGCCATCAGTGGTGGGGTTTCCCTTTCGAACACTGAAGCTTTCTTT. This codes for CAISGGVSLSNTEAFF.

This clonotype was seen more than once but under ten times. The V and J genes are TRBV3-1 and TRBJ2-7; no clear D gene. Germline CDR1 LGHDT, CDR2 YNNKEL (reference sequence). With 1 base removed from V and 0 bases from J, the gap between germline ends came to 13 bases. The CDR3 has 16 residues. CDR3 nucleotides: TGTGCCAGCAGCCAAGCATACACAAGGAGCTCCTACGAGCAGTACTTC. This translates into CASSQAYTRSSYEQYF.

This clonotype was detected many times. The chain recombines TRBV12-3 or TRBV12-4 with TRBJ1-1, with D possibly being TRBD1 (5 bases). V was pared by 2 bases and J by 1 base, with 8 bases between. The CDR3 contains 14 residues. As DNA, the CDR3 is TGTGCCAGCAGTTTAACCCAGGGGAACACTGAAGCTTTCTTT. Amino acid sequence: CASSLTQGNTEAFF.

The CDR3 DNA sequence: TGTGCCAGCAGCCATCGTTCGAAAGAGGAGACCCAGTACTTC. Its protein is CASSHRSKEETQYF. The chain employs TRBV7-2 and TRBJ2-5; no definite D call. This CDR3 has 14 amino acids. The V gene lost 5 bases and the J gene lost 5 bases, with 15 bases spanning the gap. Germline-derived CDR1 and CDR2 are SGHTA and FQGNSA.

In its sample, this clonotype was seen a few times. J is TRBJ2-1 and V is TRBV29-1; TRBD1 matches 9 bases. The V gene end was trimmed by 5 bases and the J gene end by 6 bases; junction bases not matched to a gene: 5. CDR1 is SQVTM, CDR2 ANQGSEA, per germline. This CDR3 has 13 residues. The CDR3 loop reads CSVSGQGGNEQFF. Here the CDR3 DNA reads TGCAGCGTTTCGGGACAGGGTGGCAATGAGCAGTTCTTC.

The J gene is TRBJ1-1, the V gene TRBV20-1; D gene uncertain. Germline V gives CDR1 DFQATT, CDR2 SNEGSKA (reference sequence). The CDR3 length is 14 residues. V was shortened by 0 bases and J by 2 bases, with 10 bases between the two germline ends. The CDR3 here is CSARDPAANTEAFF. CDR3 coding DNA: TGCAGTGCTAGAGATCCGGCGGCTAACACTGAAGCTTTCTTT.

This sequence joins TRBV7-2 and TRBJ2-5; 11 nucleotides match TRBD1. Trimming removed 1 base from V and 5 bases from J; junction bases left unmatched: 9. Germline CDR1 is SGHTA and CDR2 is FQGNSA. CDR3 size: 17 residues. In DNA, the CDR3 is TGTGCCAGCAGCTTAGTGGGGACAGGGGGTTTGCGTGAGACCCAGTACTTC. It encodes CASSLVGTGGLRETQYF.

In its sample, this clonotype was seen many times. The genes are TRBV20-1 and TRBJ2-5, with TRBD2 identical over 8 bases. Germline V gives CDR1 DFQATT, CDR2 SNEGSKA (reference sequence). Germline trimming cut 1 base from V and 5 bases from J; bases unmatched to any gene: 15. The CDR3 length is 17 residues. The CDR3: CSARGLTREGLGETQYF. The CDR3 DNA sequence: TGCAGTGCTAGAGGCCTGACCCGGGAGGGCCTCGGGGAGACCCAGTACTTC.

The gene calls are TRBV25-1 and TRBJ2-7; D not resolved. Deletions cut 0 bases from V and 5 bases from J, with 5 bases between. The germline gives CDR1 MGHDK, CDR2 SYGVNS. The CDR3 runs 12 residues. The CDR3 spells CASSEYGNEQYF. In DNA form, the CDR3 reads TGTGCCAGCAGTGAATATGGGAACGAGCAGTACTTC.

The chain carries TRBV20-1 and TRBJ2-3, with 10 bases identical to TRBD2. From germline, CDR1 is DFQATT and CDR2 SNEGSKA (reference sequence). This CDR3 is built from 15 residues. The J segment lost 4 bases and the V segment lost 3 bases, leaving 7 bases of the junction unmatched. The DNA of the CDR3 is TGCAGTGCTAGTGGTAGCGGGAGGATCCCAGATACGCAGTATTTT. Translated, it gives CSASGSGRIPDTQYF.

This clonotype was detected a few times. The chain is built from TRBV10-3 and TRBJ1-5, with TRBD1 identical over 9 bases. The CDR3 has 14 residues. Germline values: CDR1 ENHRY, CDR2 SYGVKD. V lost 4 bases to trimming and J lost 3 bases; unmatched junction nucleotides: 1. The chain's CDR3 is CAISGDRVNQPQHF. CDR3 bases: TGTGCCATCAGTGGGGACAGGGTCAATCAGCCCCAGCATTTT.

There are many counts of this clonotype. The chain couples TRBV28 to TRBJ2-6; D is perhaps TRBD1 or TRBD2 (6 bases each). V was pared by 3 bases and J by 1 base, with 16 bases between. Germline V gene sequence: CDR1 MDHEN, CDR2 SYDVKM. The CDR3 loop spans 18 amino acids. The CDR3 bases are TGTGCCAGCAGTTTTCGGGGGCAGGGCTTTTCTGGGGCCAACGTCCTGACTTTC. Its protein is CASSFRGQGFSGANVLTF.

The chain couples TRBV20-1 to TRBJ2-7, with TRBD2 matching 9 bases. Germline assignment: CDR1 DFQATT and CDR2 SNEGSKA (reference sequence). J lost 3 bases, V lost 7 bases, and 7 bases had no gene match. CDR3 length: 13 amino acids. For the CDR3, the DNA is TGCAGTGTCAGGACTAGCGTACACTACGAGCAGTACTTC. Amino acid sequence: CSVRTSVHYEQYF.

The sample holds a few counts of this clonotype. The chain uses TRBV6-2 or TRBV6-3 and TRBJ2-1, with 8 bases matching TRBD2. Germline V gene sequence: CDR1 MNHEY, CDR2 SVGEGT. J lost 4 bases, V lost 7 bases, and 12 bases had no gene match. The length of the CDR3 is 16 residues. For the CDR3, the DNA is TGTGCCAGCAACCCCCTGAAACTAGCGGTGTACAATGAGCAGTTCTTC. It codes for CASNPLKLAVYNEQFF.

The sample holds many counts of this clonotype. The genes are TRBV14 and TRBJ2-7; D perhaps matches TRBD2 (5 bases). The ends were cut back, 1 base at V and 3 bases at J, with 7 bases in the middle. The CDR3 totals 13 residues. Germline V CDR1 and CDR2: SGHDN, FVKESK. In DNA form, the CDR3 reads TGTGCCAGCAGCCAAGGTCGGGACTACGAGCAGTACTTC. It encodes CASSQGRDYEQYF.